This T cell receptor (beta chain) came from a study of CXCR3-negative and CXCR3-positive naive CD8 T cells. Study-wide points: CXCR3-negative and CXCR3-positive naive cells shared comparable TRBV-TRBJ usage, but memory cells did not. Much lower diversity was found in memory CD8+ cells, while both naive subsets had comparably high diversity.

Every subset of CD8+ T cells was sorted in triplicate at 300,000 or so cells each. Germline V gives CDR1 SSHAT, CDR2 FNYEAQ (reference sequence). The CDR3 runs to 13 residues. UMI-tagged TRB cDNA libraries were built via 5' RACE. TCRdb reprocessed the 5' RACE reads, keeping one entry per CDR3 protein, no DNA. This sample's table reports 50,000 to 65,000 distinct CDR3 sequences. A remark on this clonotype: Its antigen remains unknown.

The source material was memory CD8+ T cells from blood. V is TRBV7-7 and J is TRBJ2-3; TCRdb selects TRBD1, and the lack of DNA leaves this call unchecked. This receptor was obtained from a human donor in good health. Some clones in this sample may be carry-over from other donors' samples. CDR3: CASSRRAADTQYF.